The 28 T cell receptor beta chains below were found in one sample sequenced in a study of blood T cells in healthy people across ages. Then a second PCR, running about 7 to 11 cycles, was carried out with a sample-barcoded 5' primer and a J-beta primer mix. MiXCR, applied by TCRdb to the 5' RACE reads, yields one record per CDR3 protein. Of about 970,000 distinct CDR3 sequences in the sample, 51% are singletons; the top ten hold roughly a fifth. The specimen was blood. The origin of the receptors is a woman aged 55-69 years in good health.

The chain is built from TRBV7-3 and TRBJ2-1; 7 positions agree with TRBD1. The CDR3 loop spans 16 amino acids. The ends lost 2 bases at V and 4 bases at J; junction bases unmatched: 8. Germline V gives CDR1 SGHTA, CDR2 FQGTGA. CDR3 loop: CASSLSDRALYNEQFF. The CDR3 DNA is TGTGCCAGCAGCTTATCTGACAGGGCCCTATACAATGAGCAGTTCTTC.

The V call is TRBV12-3 or TRBV12-4, the J call TRBJ2-3; the match to TRBD2 covers 8 bases. The length of the CDR3 is 17 residues. The J segment lost 0 bases and the V segment lost 6 bases, leaving 11 bases of the junction unmatched. CDR3 region: CASSAPVAGISTDTQYF. CDR3 bases: TGTGCCAGCAGCGCCCCTGTAGCGGGAATCAGCACAGATACGCAGTATTTT.

The gene calls are TRBV7-2 and TRBJ2-7, with TRBD1 as a possible D gene (5 bases). This CDR3 has 14 residues. Trimming left V 4 bases short and J 6 bases short, with 16 bases between. Germline V gene data show CDR1 as SGHTA and CDR2 as FQGNSA. The CDR3 region has the DNA TGTGCCAGCAGCTCTCGGACATCGCGAGGCGAGCAGTACTTC. Encoded protein: CASSSRTSRGEQYF. The whole variable domain, remainder taken from reference TRBV7-2 and TRBJ2-7, is GAGVSQSPSNKVTEKGKDVELRCDPISGHTALYWYRQSLGQGLEFLIYFQGNSAPDKSGLPSDRFSAERTGGSVSTLTIQRTQQEDSAVYLCASSSRTSRGEQYFGPGTRLTVT.

The chain recombines TRBV18 with TRBJ2-1, with 7 bases aligning to TRBD1. V shed 3 bases and J 6 bases; nucleotides not matched to a gene: 8. Per germline, CDR1 KGHSH and CDR2 LQKENI. The CDR3 is 15 amino acids. The CDR3 nucleotides are TGTGCCAGCTCACCCCCGGACAGGCGCCTCAATGAGCAGTTCTTC. This translates into CASSPPDRRLNEQFF.

This clonotype appeared a few times. The rearrangement joins TRBV20-1 to TRBJ2-1; D is perhaps TRBD1 or TRBD2 (5 bases each). Germline values: CDR1 DFQATT, CDR2 SNEGSKA (reference sequence). V was cut by 4 bases and J by 6 bases, with 13 bases left in between. The CDR3 runs to 13 residues. CDR3 residues: CSATRDGLNEQFF. In DNA, the CDR3 is TGCAGTGCTACCCGGGACGGACTCAATGAGCAGTTCTTC.

For the CDR3, the DNA is TGCAGTGCTAGAGTCGGGGGATACGAGCAGTACTTC. Translated: CSARVGGYEQYF. The V and J genes are TRBV20-1 and TRBJ2-7; D might be TRBD2 (6 bases). V was pared by 1 base and J by 4 bases, with 8 bases between. The CDR3 contains 12 residues. CDR1 is DFQATT and CDR2 is SNEGSKA in the germline V gene (reference sequence).

The chain joins TRBV4-2 to TRBJ1-1, with 7 bases aligning to TRBD1. After removal of 4 bases from V and 0 bases from J, the junction contained 2 bases not matched to a gene. Germline V gene data show CDR1 as LGHNA and CDR2 as YNFKEQ. The CDR3 covers 14 residues. The CDR3 sequence: CASSPGGMNTEAFF. As DNA, the CDR3 is TGTGCCAGCAGCCCAGGGGGTATGAACACTGAAGCTTTCTTT.

V usage is TRBV6-5 and J usage is TRBJ1-1, with 8 bases fitting TRBD1. Per germline, CDR1 MNHEY and CDR2 SVGAGI. V was pared by 0 bases and J by 3 bases, with 6 bases of the junction left unmatched. There are 16 residues in the CDR3. The CDR3 coding sequence is TGTGCCAGCAGTTACTCGACAGGGGAAATTCACACTGAAGCTTTCTTT. Translated, it gives CASSYSTGEIHTEAFF.

This clonotype occurred a few times. In nucleotides, the CDR3 is TGTGCCAGCAGCAAACAGGGCTACAATCAGCCCCAGCATTTT. This translates into CASSKQGYNQPQHF. The V gene is TRBV2, the J gene TRBJ1-5; D might be TRBD1 (6 bases). This CDR3 has 14 amino acids. Per germline, CDR1 SNHLY and CDR2 FYNNEI. Trimming cost V 6 bases and J 3 bases, with 12 bases left between them. Looking up the rest from reference TRBV2 and TRBJ1-5 gives the full variable domain: EPEVTQTPSHQVTQMGQEVILRCVPISNHLYFYWYRQILGQKVEFLVSFYNNEISEKSEIFDDQFSVERPDGSNFTLKIRSTKLEDSAMYFCASSKQGYNQPQHFGDGTRLSIL.

This clonotype appeared a few times. V is TRBV6-5 and J is TRBJ2-6; D possibly corresponds to TRBD2 (6 bases). The CDR3 has 18 residues. The ends were cut back, 4 bases at V and 2 bases at J, with 18 bases in the middle. Germline V gene data show CDR1 as MNHEY and CDR2 as SVGAGI. The CDR3 loop reads CASSSLTGVIPGANVLTF. CDR3 DNA sequence: TGTGCCAGCAGTTCTCTCACGGGGGTGATACCTGGGGCCAACGTCCTGACTTTC.

The chain carries TRBV4-3 and TRBJ1-2; D is ambiguous. Germline assignment: CDR1 LGHNA and CDR2 YSLEER. The length of the CDR3 is 13 residues. Trimming removed 5 bases at V and 0 bases at J, with 7 bases between. The CDR3 DNA reads TGCGCCAGCAGCGATGAAACTAACTATGGCTACACCTTC. This encodes CASSDETNYGYTF.

This clonotype was seen a handful of times. V is TRBV4-1 and J is TRBJ2-7, with 13 bases identical to TRBD2. V was pared by 2 bases and J by 6 bases, with 7 bases of the junction left unmatched. CDR1 is MGHRA, CDR2 YSYEKL, per germline. The CDR3 loop spans 16 amino acids. The CDR3: CASSQFGLAGAGEQYF. Written as DNA, the CDR3 is TGCGCCAGCAGCCAATTCGGACTAGCGGGAGCTGGCGAGCAGTACTTC.

This clonotype was counted only a few times. The rearrangement uses TRBV29-1 and TRBJ1-5; D not certain. V gave up 4 bases and J gave up 7 bases, with 14 bases separating them. Germline CDR1 and CDR2: SQVTM and ANQGSEA. The CDR3 is 13 amino acids. DNA of the CDR3: TGCAGCGTTGTTGGTGGGCCGGACCAGCCCCAGCATTTT. Translating it yields CSVVGGPDQPQHF. Supplemented by reference TRBV29-1 and TRBJ1-5, the full variable domain reads SAVISQKPSRDICQRGTSLTIQCQVDSQVTMMFWYRQQPGQSLTLIATANQGSEATYESGFVIDKFPISRPNLTFSTLTVSNMSPEDSSIYLCSVVGGPDQPQHFGDGTRLSIL.

Details on this clonotype: One end of the junction varies from germline; a read error may be responsible. The chain links TRBV20-1 to TRBJ2-2; D is perhaps TRBD1 (7 bases). This CDR3 is 14 amino acids long. The germline V gene has CDR1 DFQATT and CDR2 SNEGSKA (reference sequence). Here the CDR3 reads CGARGTDPGGELFF. In DNA, the CDR3 is TGCGGTGCCAGGGGGACTGACCCAGGGGGGGAGCTGTTTTTT.

Ten or more counts support this clonotype. The chain couples TRBV7-9 to TRBJ2-7; TRBD2 agrees at 9 bases. The CDR3 is 13 residues long. J was trimmed by 2 bases and V by 4 bases; bases with no gene match: 0. Germline V lookup: CDR1 SEHNR, CDR2 FQNEAQ (reference sequence). As DNA, the CDR3 is TGTGCCAGCAGCTCTAGCGGGGCCTACGAGCAGTACTTC. It translates to CASSSSGAYEQYF.

This clonotype showed up just once. An end of the junction does not agree with germline; a read error may underlie this. The chain is built from TRBV12-3 or TRBV12-4 and TRBJ2-1; D gene uncertain. CDR3 length equals 14 residues. In nucleotides, the CDR3 is TGTGCCAGCAGTTTAGAGAGCAAACACAATGAGCAGTCCTTC. This sequence encodes CASSLESKHNEQSF.

The chain is built from TRBV18 and TRBJ2-2; D call uncertain. This CDR3 has 15 amino acids. With 3 bases removed from V and 5 bases from J, the gap between germline ends came to 13 bases. The germline V gene has CDR1 KGHSH and CDR2 LQKENI. The CDR3 nucleotides are TGTGCCAGCTCACCCCTTACAGCCGGGACCGGGGAGCTGTTTTTT. It codes for CASSPLTAGTGELFF.

Details on this clonotype: The junction departs from germline at one end; a sequencing error may be responsible. J is TRBJ2-1 and V is TRBV4-2; 7 nucleotides agree with TRBD2. The CDR3 loop spans 15 amino acids. Germline values: CDR1 LGHNA, CDR2 YNFKEQ. Written as DNA, the CDR3 is TGTGCCAGCAGCCAGTGGCGGGAGCCTTACAATGAGCGGTTCTTC. It codes for CASSQWREPYNERFF.

V gene TRBV29-1 combines with J gene TRBJ2-1; D is perhaps TRBD1 or TRBD2 (5 bases each). CDR1 SQVTM and CDR2 ANQGSEA come from the germline V gene. CDR3 size: 14 residues. V lost 6 bases and J 0 bases, leaving 12 bases between the germline ends. The CDR3 sequence: CSVGDESSYNEQFF. The CDR3 DNA follows: TGCAGCGTAGGGGACGAGAGCTCCTACAATGAGCAGTTCTTC.

The rearrangement joins TRBV4-1 to TRBJ2-4; 9 nucleotides agree with TRBD1. The J call may be incorrect, as the DNA end agrees better with TRBJ2-7. Looked up from germline, CDR1 is MGHRA and CDR2 is YSYEKL. The CDR3 consists of 15 residues. The CDR3 DNA reads as TGCGCCAGCAGCCAACCGGGACAGGGCATGGGCGAGCAGTACTTC. It is translated as CASSQPGQGMGEQYF.

The chain carries TRBV11-2 and TRBJ2-6; D remains unclear. Germline CDR1 reads SGHAT; CDR2 reads FQNNGV. The CDR3 extends over 17 amino acids. The germline V and J ends were trimmed by 3 bases and 1 base, with 13 bases remaining between them. The CDR3 DNA reads as TGTGCCAGCAGCTTTAGGGCGGTCAGGTCTGGGGCCAACGTCCTGACTTTC. Translating it yields CASSFRAVRSGANVLTF.

The CDR3 sequence is CSARAGLAELQETQYF. The CDR3, as DNA: TGCAGTGCTCGTGCCGGACTAGCGGAGCTCCAAGAGACCCAGTACTTC. The chain recombines TRBV20-1 with TRBJ2-5, with 10 bases that match TRBD2. Trimming cost V 5 bases and J 1 base; bases outside gene matches: 10. The CDR3 runs 16 residues. Germline-derived CDR1 and CDR2 are DFQATT and SNEGSKA (reference sequence).

The sample holds a few counts of this clonotype. The rearrangement links TRBV13 to TRBJ2-7; 8 bases are shared with TRBD1. V shed 3 bases and J 3 bases; nucleotides not matched to a gene: 7. This CDR3 is 15 amino acids long. Germline CDR1 PRHDT, CDR2 FYEKMQ (reference sequence). DNA of the CDR3: TGTGCCAGCAGCTTCCTGGACAGGGCAAGCTACGAGCAGTACTTC. Its protein is CASSFLDRASYEQYF.

The chain couples TRBV15 to TRBJ2-5; 8 nucleotides match TRBD2. The CDR3 covers 17 residues. Per the germline V gene, CDR1 is LNHNV and CDR2 is YYDKDF (reference sequence). J was trimmed by 11 bases and V by 0 bases; bases with no gene match: 17. Written as DNA, the CDR3 is TGTGCCACCAGCAGAGATTACGAGGGAGCCTCCCAGCGGGAGCAGTACTTC. Its protein product is CATSRDYEGASQREQYF. Using reference TRBV15 and TRBJ2-5 for the parts outside the CDR3, the full variable domain is DAMVIQNPRYQVTQFGKPVTLSCSQTLNHNVMYWYQQKSSQAPKLLFHYYDKDFNNEADTPDNFQSRRPNTSFCFLDIRSPGLGDTAMYLCATSRDYEGASQREQYFGPGTRLLVL.

V is TRBV12-3 or TRBV12-4 and J is TRBJ2-1, with 7 positions matching TRBD2. The CDR3 sequence is 13 residues long. The V segment lost 4 bases and the J segment 10 bases; nucleotides outside the gene matches: 7. In DNA form, the CDR3 reads TGTGCCAGCAGTTCGGGCGGGAGCTTCGAGCAGTTCTTC. Encoded protein: CASSSGGSFEQFF.

The DNA of the CDR3 is TGTGCCAGCAGACAACCGGGACAGGGATCCTACGAGCAGTACTTC. Its translation: CASRQPGQGSYEQYF. The chain uses TRBV6-5 and TRBJ2-7, with 9 bases lining up with TRBD1. The V gene's germline CDR1 is MNHEY and CDR2 SVGAGI. V lost 6 bases to trimming and J lost 1 base; unmatched junction nucleotides: 7. This CDR3 is 15 amino acids long.

The CDR3 is CASRNGLAGGSGETQYF. In DNA, the CDR3 is TGTGCCAGCAGAAACGGACTAGCGGGAGGGTCTGGAGAGACCCAGTACTTC. The V call is TRBV12-3 or TRBV12-4, the J call TRBJ2-5; 15 bases fit TRBD2. The CDR3 sequence is 17 residues long. V was pared by 6 bases and J by 4 bases, with 9 bases of the junction left unmatched.

This clonotype was seen only a few times. The chain employs TRBV6-5 and TRBJ2-5, with D maybe TRBD2 (6 bases). Between the trimmed V and J ends, which lost 4 bases and 2 bases, there was a span of 14 bases. The CDR3 sequence is 15 residues long. In germline, CDR1 is MNHEY, CDR2 SVGAGI. Written as DNA, the CDR3 is TGTGCCAGCAGTTCTAGGACTATCCGACAAGAGACCCAGTACTTC. Translated: CASSSRTIRQETQYF.